The 11 T cell receptor beta chains reported below all come from one sample, sequenced in a study of blood T cell repertoires in COVID-19. Assay used: immunoSEQ multiplex PCR; TCRdb lists only in-frame clones, some missing. The sample lists some 150,000 clones, around 83% occurring once. Source material: peripheral blood. The receptor set was obtained from a human donor in a cohort sampled during active COVID-19.

The chain is built from TRBV4-2 and TRBJ2-7, with TRBD1 identical over 7 bases. This CDR3 is built from 13 residues. J gave up 3 bases and V 6 bases, and 5 bases lay outside the gene matches. CDR1 LGHNA and CDR2 YNFKEQ come from the germline V gene. The CDR3 here is CASSPSGGYEQYF. The CDR3 DNA follows: TGTGCCAGCAGTCCTTCAGGGGGCTACGAGCAGTACTTC.

The chain uses TRBV28 and TRBJ1-1; tentatively, D is TRBD1 (6 bases). The CDR3 is made up of 13 amino acids. In germline, CDR1 is MDHEN, CDR2 SYDVKM. Trimming stripped 8 bases from V and 5 bases from J, with 15 bases between. CDR3 coding DNA: TGTGCCAGCCGCGGGGGGCTGGTTACTGAAGCTTTCTTT. It yields the protein CASRGGLVTEAFF.

V usage is TRBV4-1 and J usage is TRBJ1-4; D uncertain. Germline V gene lookup returns CDR1 MGHRA and CDR2 YSYEKL. Trimming shortened V by 2 bases and J by 8 bases, and 12 bases separated the two germline ends. The CDR3 contains 14 residues. In DNA, the CDR3 is TGCGCCAGCAGCCAATCGGCGAGCGAGGAAAAACTGTTTTTT. Encoded protein: CASSQSASEEKLFF.

The chain couples TRBV5-1 to TRBJ2-5, with 9 bases fitting TRBD2. Germline CDR1 and CDR2: SGHRS and YFSETQ. The CDR3 loop spans 17 amino acids. Trimming removed 4 bases from V and 2 bases from J; junction bases left unmatched: 12. CDR3 region: CASSPASGNPAQETQYF. The CDR3 DNA sequence: TGCGCCAGCAGCCCCGCTAGCGGGAACCCCGCTCAAGAGACCCAGTACTTC.

CDR3 nucleotides: TGTGCCATCAGTGGTAACTACGAGCAGTACTTC. Protein product: CAISGNYEQYF. The chain has TRBV10-3 and TRBJ2-7; D is undetermined. V was cut by 4 bases and J by 3 bases, with 4 bases left in between. The CDR3 covers 11 residues. Germline V gives CDR1 ENHRY, CDR2 SYGVKD.

V and J are TRBV18 and TRBJ2-7, with D possibly being TRBD2 (6 bases). Germline assignment: CDR1 KGHSH and CDR2 LQKENI. V lost 2 bases and J lost 7, with 15 bases in between. This CDR3 has 14 residues. CDR3 nucleotide sequence: TGTGCCAGCTCACCAGGGTTTCCTGGGGGGGAGCAGTACTTC. It codes for CASSPGFPGGEQYF.

This chain uses TRBV12-3 or TRBV12-4 with TRBJ1-5; a weak D match, TRBD1 (5 bases). The V and J ends lost 8 bases and 4 bases respectively, with 12 bases between them. CDR3 size: 13 residues. CDR3 sequence reads: CASGARPNQPQHF. CDR3 in DNA: TGTGCCAGCGGGGCTCGTCCGAATCAGCCCCAGCATTTT.

The rearrangement uses TRBV7-6 and TRBJ2-1; TRBD2 matches at 8 bases. Germline V CDR1 and CDR2: SGHVS, FNYEAQ. The CDR3 is 15 amino acids. The CDR3 coding sequence is TGTGCGGGTCGTCCTACTAGCGGATCCTACAATGAGCAGTTCTTC. Its translation: CAGRPTSGSYNEQFF.

The chain is built from TRBV10-3 and TRBJ1-1, with 9 nucleotides matching TRBD1. Trimming took 9 bases from V and 1 from J; bases not matched to a gene: 6. The CDR3 spans 14 residues. Looked up from germline, CDR1 is ENHRY and CDR2 is SYGVKD. The CDR3 DNA reads as TGTGCCATAAAACAGGGGGCACAGAACACTGAAGCTTTCTTT. The encoded protein is CAIKQGAQNTEAFF.

The CDR3 spells CASSQEAGAIRNEQFF. The CDR3, as DNA: TGTGCCAGCAGCCAAGAAGCGGGAGCGATTCGCAATGAGCAGTTCTTC. The chain employs TRBV3-1 (or the pseudogene TRBV3-2) and TRBJ2-1; 8 nucleotides line up with TRBD2. The germline V gene encodes CDR1 LGHDT and CDR2 YNNKEL (reference sequence). With V trimmed by 0 bases and J by 6 bases, 7 bases remained unmatched. The CDR3 has 16 amino acids.

The chain joins TRBV7-9 to TRBJ2-5; D gene uncertain. CDR3 length equals 12 residues. Trimming took off 4 bases at V and 4 bases at J, with 7 bases between the two ends. The germline V gene encodes CDR1 SEHNR and CDR2 FQNEAQ (reference sequence). Here the CDR3 DNA reads TGTGCCAGCAGCTCCTTAATAGAGACCCAGTACTTC. This codes for CASSSLIETQYF.